The clone carrying this T cell receptor (beta chain) appeared many times. Its antigen is unidentified. This specimen belongs to a study of metastatic and nonmetastatic thyroid tumors. Looking at the study overall: Both malignant and benign thyroid patients supplied peripheral blood and tumor or nodule tissue samples, across which the repertoires of these patients were then compared. Study-level findings and limits: When malignant thyroid tumors were compared with benign nodules, TCR beta diversity was reportedly significantly higher in the malignant tumors. This held in both blood and tumor samples.

Among the patients, none had received any treatment before thyroid surgery. The germline gives CDR1 MDHEN, CDR2 SYDVKM. This CDR3 is built from 15 residues. Trimming at V came to 5 bases and at J to 4 bases, leaving 6 bases not matched to a gene. TCRdb called clones again from the PCR reads with MiXCR. The sample contains about 41,000 clones, less than 35% of which appear only once. The rearrangement links TRBV28 to TRBJ2-1, with 9 bases lining up with TRBD1. Sample: blood. The receptor comes from a male donor with papillary thyroid cancer or a benign thyroid nodule (not recorded which). Some clones in this sample may be carry-over from other donors' samples. The CDR3 bases are TGTGCCAGCAGTACACAGGGGGCGCGTTACAATGAGCAGTTCTTC. Its translation: CASSTQGARYNEQFF.